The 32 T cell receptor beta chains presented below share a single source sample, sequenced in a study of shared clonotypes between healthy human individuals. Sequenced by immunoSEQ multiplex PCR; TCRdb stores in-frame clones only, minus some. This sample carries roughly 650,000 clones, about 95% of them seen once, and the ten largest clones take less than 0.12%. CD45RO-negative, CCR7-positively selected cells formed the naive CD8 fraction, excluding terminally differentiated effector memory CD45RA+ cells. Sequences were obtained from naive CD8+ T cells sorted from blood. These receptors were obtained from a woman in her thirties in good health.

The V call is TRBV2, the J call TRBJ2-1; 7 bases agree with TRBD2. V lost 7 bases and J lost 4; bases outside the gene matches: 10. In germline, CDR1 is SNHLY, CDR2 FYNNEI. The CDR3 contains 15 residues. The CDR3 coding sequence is TGTGCCAGCATGGGGGTAGCGGGTAAATACAATGAGCAGTTCTTC. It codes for CASMGVAGKYNEQFF.

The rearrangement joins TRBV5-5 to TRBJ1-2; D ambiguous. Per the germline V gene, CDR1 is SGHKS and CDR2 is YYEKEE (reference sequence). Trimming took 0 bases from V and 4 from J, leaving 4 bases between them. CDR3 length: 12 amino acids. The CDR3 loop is CASSLDAYGYTF. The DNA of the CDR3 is TGTGCCAGCAGCTTGGATGCCTATGGCTACACCTTC.

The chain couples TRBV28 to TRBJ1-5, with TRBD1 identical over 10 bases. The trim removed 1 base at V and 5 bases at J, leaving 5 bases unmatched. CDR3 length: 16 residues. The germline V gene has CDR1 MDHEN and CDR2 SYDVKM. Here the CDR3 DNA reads TGTGCCAGCAGTTTATCGCCCGGGACAGGGGATCAGCCCCAGCATTTT. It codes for CASSLSPGTGDQPQHF.

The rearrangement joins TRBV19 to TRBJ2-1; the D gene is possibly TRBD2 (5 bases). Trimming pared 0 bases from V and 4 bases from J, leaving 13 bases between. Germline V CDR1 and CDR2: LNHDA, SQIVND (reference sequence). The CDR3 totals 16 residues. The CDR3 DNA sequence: TGTGCCAGTAGTATAGATCAAAGCGGAGTTTACAATGAGCAGTTCTTC. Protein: CASSIDQSGVYNEQFF.

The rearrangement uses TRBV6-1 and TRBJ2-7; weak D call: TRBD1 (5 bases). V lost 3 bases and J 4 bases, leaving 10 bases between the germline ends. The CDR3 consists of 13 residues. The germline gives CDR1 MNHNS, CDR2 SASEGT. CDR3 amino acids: CASSENRLYEQYF. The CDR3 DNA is TGTGCCAGCAGTGAGAACAGGCTTTACGAGCAGTACTTC.

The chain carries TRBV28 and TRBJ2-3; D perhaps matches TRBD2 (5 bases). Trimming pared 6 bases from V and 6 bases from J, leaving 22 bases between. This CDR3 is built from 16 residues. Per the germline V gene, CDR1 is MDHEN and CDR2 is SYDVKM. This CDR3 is CASSTLVDSGMDTQYF. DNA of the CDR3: TGTGCCAGCAGCACCCTCGTGGACTCCGGGATGGATACGCAGTATTTT.

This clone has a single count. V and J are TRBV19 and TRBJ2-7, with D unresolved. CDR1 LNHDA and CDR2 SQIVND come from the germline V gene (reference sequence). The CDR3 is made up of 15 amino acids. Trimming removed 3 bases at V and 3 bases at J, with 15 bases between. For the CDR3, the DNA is TGTGCCAGTAGTATTCGTGGTCCTCCCGACTACGAGCAGTACTTC. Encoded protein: CASSIRGPPDYEQYF.

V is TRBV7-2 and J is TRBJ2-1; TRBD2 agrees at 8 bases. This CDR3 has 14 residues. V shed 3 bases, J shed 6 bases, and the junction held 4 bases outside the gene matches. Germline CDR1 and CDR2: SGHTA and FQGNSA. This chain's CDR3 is CASSFTSGSNEQFF. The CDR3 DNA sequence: TGTGCCAGCAGCTTCACTAGCGGAAGCAATGAGCAGTTCTTC.

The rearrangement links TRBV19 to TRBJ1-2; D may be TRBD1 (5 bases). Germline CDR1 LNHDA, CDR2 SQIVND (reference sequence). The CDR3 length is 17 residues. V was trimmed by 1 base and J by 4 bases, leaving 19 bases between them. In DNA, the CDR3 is TGTGCCAGTAGTATAGTTGCGGCAGGCGGGGACGTCTATGGCTACACCTTC. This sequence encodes CASSIVAAGGDVYGYTF.

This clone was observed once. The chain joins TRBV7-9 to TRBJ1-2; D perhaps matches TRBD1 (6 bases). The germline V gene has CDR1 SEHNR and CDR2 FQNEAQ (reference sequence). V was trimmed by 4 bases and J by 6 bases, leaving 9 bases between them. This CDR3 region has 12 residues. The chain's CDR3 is CASSSGADGYTF. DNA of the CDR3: TGTGCCAGCAGCTCAGGGGCTGATGGCTACACCTTC. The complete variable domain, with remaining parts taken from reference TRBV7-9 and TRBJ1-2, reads DTGVSQNPRHKITKRGQNVTFRCDPISEHNRLYWYRQTLGQGPEFLTYFQNEAQLEKSRLLSDRFSAERPKGSFSTLEIQRTEQGDSAMYLCASSSGADGYTFGSGTRLTVV.

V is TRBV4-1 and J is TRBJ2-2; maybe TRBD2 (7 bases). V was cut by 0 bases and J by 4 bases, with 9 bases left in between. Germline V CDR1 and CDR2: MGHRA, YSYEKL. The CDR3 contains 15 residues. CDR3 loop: CASSQEGGATGELFF. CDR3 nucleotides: TGCGCCAGCAGCCAAGAAGGGGGGGCCACCGGGGAGCTGTTTTTT.

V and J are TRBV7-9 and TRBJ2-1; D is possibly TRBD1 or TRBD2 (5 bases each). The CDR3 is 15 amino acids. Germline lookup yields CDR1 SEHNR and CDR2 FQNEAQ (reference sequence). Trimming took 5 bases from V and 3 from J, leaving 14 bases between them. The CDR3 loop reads CASSLPRGSYNEQFF. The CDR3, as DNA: TGTGCCAGCAGCCTACCTCGGGGCAGCTACAATGAGCAGTTCTTC.

The CDR3 here is CASSLANSEQYF. The DNA for the CDR3 is TGCGCCAGCAGCTTGGCGAACTCGGAGCAGTACTTC. The V call is TRBV5-1, the J call TRBJ2-7; the D is unclear. Trimming took off 0 bases at V and 7 bases at J, with 8 bases between the two ends. The CDR3 loop spans 12 amino acids. Per germline, CDR1 SGHRS and CDR2 YFSETQ.

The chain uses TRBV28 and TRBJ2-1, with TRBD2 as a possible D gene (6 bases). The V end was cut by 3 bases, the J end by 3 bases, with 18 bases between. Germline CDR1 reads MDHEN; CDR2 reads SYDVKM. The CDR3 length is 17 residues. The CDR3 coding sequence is TGTGCCAGCAGTTTTGGTGGAGGGGATGACAGCTACAATGAGCAGTTCTTC. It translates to CASSFGGGDDSYNEQFF.

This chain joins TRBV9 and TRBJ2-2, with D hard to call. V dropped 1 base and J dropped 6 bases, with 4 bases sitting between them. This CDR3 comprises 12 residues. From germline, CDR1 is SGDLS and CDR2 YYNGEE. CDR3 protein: CASSVSPGELFF. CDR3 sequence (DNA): TGTGCCAGCAGCGTATCTCCCGGGGAGCTGTTTTTT.

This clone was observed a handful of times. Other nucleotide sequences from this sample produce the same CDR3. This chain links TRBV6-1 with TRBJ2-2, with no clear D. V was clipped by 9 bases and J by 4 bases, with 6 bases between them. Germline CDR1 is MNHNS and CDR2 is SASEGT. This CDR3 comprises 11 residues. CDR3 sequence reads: CASSGTGELFF. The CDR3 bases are TGTGCCAGTTCAGGCACCGGGGAGCTGTTTTTT.

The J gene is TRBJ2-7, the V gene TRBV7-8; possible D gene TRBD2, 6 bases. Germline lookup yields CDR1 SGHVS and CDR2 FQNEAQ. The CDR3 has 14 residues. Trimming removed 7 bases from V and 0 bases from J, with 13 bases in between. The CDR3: CASTMAGPSYEQYF. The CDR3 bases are TGTGCCAGCACCATGGCGGGGCCCTCCTACGAGCAGTACTTC.

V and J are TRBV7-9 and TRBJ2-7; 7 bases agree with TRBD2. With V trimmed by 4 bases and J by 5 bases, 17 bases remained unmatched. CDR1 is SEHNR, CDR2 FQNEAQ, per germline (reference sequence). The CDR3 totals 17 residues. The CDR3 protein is CASSSSPTAAGADEQYF. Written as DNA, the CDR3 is TGTGCCAGCAGCTCCAGCCCTACAGCGGCGGGAGCGGACGAGCAGTACTTC.

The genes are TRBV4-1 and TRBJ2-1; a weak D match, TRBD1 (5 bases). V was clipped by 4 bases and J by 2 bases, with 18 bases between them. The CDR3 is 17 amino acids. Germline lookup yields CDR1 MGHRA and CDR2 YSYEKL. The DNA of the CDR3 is TGCGCCAGCAGCCGACGACAGATGGAACCGCCCTACAATGAGCAGTTCTTC. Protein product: CASSRRQMEPPYNEQFF.

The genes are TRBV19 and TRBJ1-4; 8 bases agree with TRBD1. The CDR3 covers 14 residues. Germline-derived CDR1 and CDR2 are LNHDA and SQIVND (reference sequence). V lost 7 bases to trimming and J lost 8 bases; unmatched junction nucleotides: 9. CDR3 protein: CASTGQGSTEKLFF. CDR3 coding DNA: TGTGCCAGTACCGGACAGGGAAGTACGGAAAAACTGTTTTTT.

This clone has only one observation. CDR3 sequence: CASSLIGGQDTEAFF. For the CDR3, the DNA is TGTGCCAGCAGCTTAATTGGCGGACAGGACACTGAAGCTTTCTTT. The gene calls are TRBV7-9 and TRBJ1-1; the match to TRBD1 covers 7 bases. The length of the CDR3 is 15 residues. V lost 2 bases, J lost 3 bases, and 6 bases stayed unmatched. CDR1 and CDR2 from the germline V gene are SEHNR and FQNEAQ (reference sequence). Full variable domain (rest looked up from reference TRBV7-9 and TRBJ1-1): DTGVSQNPRHKITKRGQNVTFRCDPISEHNRLYWYRQTLGQGPEFLTYFQNEAQLEKSRLLSDRFSAERPKGSFSTLEIQRTEQGDSAMYLCASSLIGGQDTEAFFGQGTRLTVV.

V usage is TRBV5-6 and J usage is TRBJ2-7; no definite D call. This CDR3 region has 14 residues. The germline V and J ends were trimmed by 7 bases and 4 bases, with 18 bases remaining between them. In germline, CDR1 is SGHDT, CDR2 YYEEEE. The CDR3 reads CASAPLDPRYEQYF. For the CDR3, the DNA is TGTGCCAGCGCCCCCCTGGACCCACGGTACGAGCAGTACTTC.

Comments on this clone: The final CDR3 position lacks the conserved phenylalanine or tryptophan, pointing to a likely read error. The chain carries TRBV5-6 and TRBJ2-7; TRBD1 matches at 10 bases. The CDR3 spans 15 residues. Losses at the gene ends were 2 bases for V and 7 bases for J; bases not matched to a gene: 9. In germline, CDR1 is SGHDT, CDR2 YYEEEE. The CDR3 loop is CASSFRDRGIEEQYL. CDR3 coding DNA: TGTGCCAGCAGCTTCCGGGACAGGGGAATTGAGGAGCAGTACCTC.

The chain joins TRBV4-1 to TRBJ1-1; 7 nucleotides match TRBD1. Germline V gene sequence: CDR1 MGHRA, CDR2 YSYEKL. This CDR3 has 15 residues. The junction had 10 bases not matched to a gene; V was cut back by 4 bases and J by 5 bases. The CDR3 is CASSRGRQGTTEAFF. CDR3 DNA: TGCGCCAGCAGCCGGGGTCGACAGGGAACGACTGAAGCTTTCTTT.

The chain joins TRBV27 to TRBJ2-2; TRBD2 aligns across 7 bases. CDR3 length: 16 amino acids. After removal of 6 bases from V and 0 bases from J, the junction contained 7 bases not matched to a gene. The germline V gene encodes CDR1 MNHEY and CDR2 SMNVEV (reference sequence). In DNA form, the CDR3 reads TGTGCCAGCAGGGGAGCGGGGATCGCGAACACCGGGGAGCTGTTTTTT. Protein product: CASRGAGIANTGELFF.

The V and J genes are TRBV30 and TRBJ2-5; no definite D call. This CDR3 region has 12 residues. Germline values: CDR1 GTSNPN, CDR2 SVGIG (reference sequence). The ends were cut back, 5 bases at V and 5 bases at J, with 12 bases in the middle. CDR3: CAWDDLGETQYF. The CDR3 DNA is TGTGCCTGGGACGACCTAGGGGAGACCCAGTACTTC.

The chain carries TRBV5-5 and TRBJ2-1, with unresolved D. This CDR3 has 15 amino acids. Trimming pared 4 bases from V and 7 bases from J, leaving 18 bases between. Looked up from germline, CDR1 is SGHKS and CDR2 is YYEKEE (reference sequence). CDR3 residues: CASSPLRGWFNEQFF. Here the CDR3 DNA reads TGTGCCAGCAGCCCTCTGCGTGGGTGGTTTAATGAGCAGTTCTTC.

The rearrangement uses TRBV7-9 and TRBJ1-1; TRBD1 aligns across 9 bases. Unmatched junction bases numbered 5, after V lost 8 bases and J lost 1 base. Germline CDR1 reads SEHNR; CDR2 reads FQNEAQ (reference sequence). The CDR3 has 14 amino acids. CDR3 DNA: TGTGCCAGCTTCGGACAGGGGACGAACACTGAAGCTTTCTTT. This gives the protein CASFGQGTNTEAFF.

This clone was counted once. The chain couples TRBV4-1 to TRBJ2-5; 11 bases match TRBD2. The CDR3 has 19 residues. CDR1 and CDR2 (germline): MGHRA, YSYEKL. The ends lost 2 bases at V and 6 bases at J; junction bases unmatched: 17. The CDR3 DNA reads TGCGCCAGCAGCCAATCTTACCTAGCGGGAGGAGATGTAATAAAGACCCAGTACTTC. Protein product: CASSQSYLAGGDVIKTQYF.

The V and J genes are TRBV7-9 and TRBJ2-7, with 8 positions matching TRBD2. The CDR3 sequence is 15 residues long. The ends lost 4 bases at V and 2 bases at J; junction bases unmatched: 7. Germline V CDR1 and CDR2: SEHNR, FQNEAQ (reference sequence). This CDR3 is CASSSGGGIPYEQYF. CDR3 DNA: TGTGCCAGCAGCTCCGGGGGGGGGATACCCTACGAGCAGTACTTC.

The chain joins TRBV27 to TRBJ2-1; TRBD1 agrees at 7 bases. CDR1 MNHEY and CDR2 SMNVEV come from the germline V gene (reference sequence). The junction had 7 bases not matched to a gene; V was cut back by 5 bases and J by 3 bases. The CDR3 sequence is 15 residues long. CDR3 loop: CASSITTGIYNEQFF. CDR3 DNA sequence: TGTGCCAGCAGTATAACGACAGGGATCTACAATGAGCAGTTCTTC.

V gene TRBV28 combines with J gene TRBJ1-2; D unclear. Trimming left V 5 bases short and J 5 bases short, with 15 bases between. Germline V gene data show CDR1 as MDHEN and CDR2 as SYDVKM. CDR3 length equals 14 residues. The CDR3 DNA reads TGTGCCAGCAGTCACCCCCTCAACTCTTATGGCTACACCTTC. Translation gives CASSHPLNSYGYTF.